This T cell receptor (beta chain) was identified during a study of blood T cell repertoires in COVID-19. Study information: COVID-19 samples from acute and convalescent phases originated in the United States, Italy and Spain.

Produced via immunoSEQ multiplex PCR; TCRdb's table is partial and in-frame only. In the table there are more than 350,000 clones, approximately 92% of which are singletons. The germline V and J ends were trimmed by 3 bases and 1 base, with 6 bases remaining between them. Germline values: CDR1 LNHDA, CDR2 SQIVND (reference sequence). The CDR3 covers 13 residues. Individuals aged roughly 18 to 95 years were recruited from some 26 US areas. Recovery meant two consecutive negative NP/OP PCR tests, professional clearance, or resolved symptoms. With respect to this clone: This specimen includes other DNA sequences encoding the same CDR3.

The rearrangement joins TRBV19 to TRBJ1-1; perhaps TRBD1 as D (5 bases). This TCR derives from a man younger than 35 who had recovered from COVID-19. The sequenced sample consisted of PBMCs or T cells enriched from blood (not recorded which). The CDR3 nucleotides read TGTGCCAGTAGTATCCAGGGGAACACTGAAGCTTTCTTT. Amino acids: CASSIQGNTEAFF.